The rows below give T cell receptor beta chains drawn from one sample of a study of cytomegalovirus exposure and HLA in healthy donors. Sequenced by immunoSEQ multiplex PCR; TCRdb stores in-frame clones only, minus some. The sample includes under 200,000 clones, about 85% of them seen just once. Sequenced material: PBMCs. The receptors stem from a man aged 18 to 35 in good health and CMV-seronegative. The CDR3 runs from the conserved cysteine through the conserved F or W. Each record gives: J gene, clone size, D gene, V gene, CDR3 DNA, CDR3 protein. The D gene is left open where the match is weak. A row's size may be missing; if present it is once, few, many or a size class.

J gene: TRBJ2-7
clone size: -
D gene: TRBD2
V gene: TRBV23-1
CDR3 DNA: TGCGCCAGCAGTCCACCTGGGACTAGCAGCTCCTACGAGCAGTACTTC
CDR3 protein: CASSPPGTSSSYEQYF

J gene: TRBJ1-1
clone size: -
D gene: -
V gene: TRBV7-9
CDR3 DNA: TGTTCCAGCAGCTTGGGATCGGACAGTTACCTCAGGACTGAAGCTTTCTTT
CDR3 protein: CSSSLGSDSYLRTEAFF

J gene: TRBJ2-1
clone size: -
D gene: TRBD2
V gene: TRBV6-4
CDR3 DNA: TGTGCCAGCAGTGCGGGGGGGCACAATGAGCAGTTCTTC
CDR3 protein: CASSAGGHNEQFF

J gene: TRBJ1-6
clone size: -
D gene: -
V gene: TRBV7-2
CDR3 DNA: TGTGCCAGCAGCTTGCATCCGCTAGGGAGCTCCTATAATTCACCCCTCCACTTT
CDR3 protein: CASSLHPLGSSYNSPLHF

J gene: TRBJ1-5
clone size: -
D gene: -
V gene: TRBV28
CDR3 DNA: TGTGCCAGCAGTTTATTCGGGGGGGGCGGCGCCCAGCATTTT
CDR3 protein: CASSLFGGGGAQHF

J gene: TRBJ1-2
clone size: -
D gene: -
V gene: TRBV7-9
CDR3 DNA: TGTGCCAGCAGCTCGGGACACGCTTTTAACTATGGCTACACCTTC
CDR3 protein: CASSSGHAFNYGYTF

J gene: TRBJ2-1
clone size: once
D gene: TRBD2
V gene: TRBV19
CDR3 DNA: TGTGCCAGTAGTATCGGCCTAGCGGGAGGAAGCCGTGAGCAGTTCTTC
CDR3 protein: CASSIGLAGGSREQFF

J gene: TRBJ1-3
clone size: -
D gene: -
V gene: TRBV5-8
CDR3 DNA: TGTGCCCCCATCAGGGACACCATATATTTT
CDR3 protein: CAPIRDTIYF

J gene: TRBJ2-7
clone size: -
D gene: TRBD1
V gene: TRBV10-2
CDR3 DNA: TGCGCCAGCAGCCCGAGTGGACAGGGCTACGAGCAGTACTTC
CDR3 protein: CASSPSGQGYEQYF

J gene: TRBJ2-7
clone size: -
D gene: TRBD1
V gene: TRBV5-4
CDR3 DNA: TGTGCCAGCAGCTTGGACAGGGGGCGCTACGAGCAGTACTTC
CDR3 protein: CASSLDRGRYEQYF

J gene: TRBJ1-3
clone size: -
D gene: -
V gene: TRBV4-1
CDR3 DNA: TGCGCCAGCAGCCAACTCCGAGGGCTTGGAAACACCATATATTTT
CDR3 protein: CASSQLRGLGNTIYF

J gene: TRBJ2-2
clone size: -
D gene: TRBD1
V gene: TRBV23-1
CDR3 DNA: TGCGCCAGCAAAAGAAGGGCAGGGGGACGGGTTCACACCGGGGAGCTGTTTTTT
CDR3 protein: CASKRRAGGRVHTGELFF

J gene: TRBJ2-7
clone size: -
D gene: TRBD2
V gene: TRBV9
CDR3 DNA: TGTGCCAGCAGTCAAAGCGGGACCTCCTACGAGCAGTACTTC
CDR3 protein: CASSQSGTSYEQYF

J gene: TRBJ2-3
clone size: -
D gene: -
V gene: TRBV28
CDR3 DNA: TGTGCCAGCAGTTTATCTCCAGGCACAGATACGCAGTATTTT
CDR3 protein: CASSLSPGTDTQYF

J gene: TRBJ2-3
clone size: -
D gene: -
V gene: TRBV7-8
CDR3 DNA: TGTGCCAGCAGCTTAAGGCTAGCGTTAGGAAATACGCAGTATTTT
CDR3 protein: CASSLRLALGNTQYF

J gene: TRBJ2-3
clone size: -
D gene: TRBD2
V gene: TRBV5-4
CDR3 DNA: TGTGCCAGCAGCTTGGGGCTAGCGGGAAGCACAGATACGCAGTATTTT
CDR3 protein: CASSLGLAGSTDTQYF

J gene: TRBJ2-2
clone size: -
D gene: -
V gene: TRBV30
CDR3 DNA: TGTGCCTGGGGCCCCGGGGTAAACACCGGGGAGCTGTTTTTT
CDR3 protein: CAWGPGVNTGELFF

J gene: TRBJ2-5
clone size: few
D gene: -
V gene: TRBV10-3
CDR3 DNA: TGTGCTACCGACCCGGGTCAGGGAGAGACCCAGTACTTC
CDR3 protein: CATDPGQGETQYF

J gene: TRBJ2-7
clone size: -
D gene: TRBD2
V gene: TRBV25-1
CDR3 DNA: TGTGCCAGCAGTGACGGAGGGAGGGACTCCAAGTTC
CDR3 protein: CASSDGGRDSKF

J gene: TRBJ2-7
clone size: -
D gene: -
V gene: TRBV5-1
CDR3 DNA: TGCGCCAGCAGCTTCGTCGGTCGCTCCTACGAGCAGTACTTC
CDR3 protein: CASSFVGRSYEQYF

J gene: TRBJ1-5
clone size: -
D gene: TRBD1
V gene: TRBV7-2
CDR3 DNA: TGTGCCAGCAGCTTTAAGGGGGGACAGCTACTGAGCAATCAGCCCCAGCATTTT
CDR3 protein: CASSFKGGQLLSNQPQHF

J gene: TRBJ1-1
clone size: -
D gene: -
V gene: TRBV28
CDR3 DNA: TGTGCCAGCAGTTTTAGGGGGGGCATGAACACTGAAGCTTTCTTT
CDR3 protein: CASSFRGGMNTEAFF

J gene: TRBJ2-3
clone size: -
D gene: -
V gene: TRBV19
CDR3 DNA: TGTGCCAGTAGTATATCCGGCACAGATACGCAGTATTTT
CDR3 protein: CASSISGTDTQYF

J gene: TRBJ1-2
clone size: -
D gene: -
V gene: TRBV28
CDR3 DNA: TGTGCCAGCAGTTTAGGAACAGGGCGGTATGGCTACACCTTC
CDR3 protein: CASSLGTGRYGYTF

J gene: TRBJ1-5
clone size: few
D gene: TRBD1
V gene: TRBV27
CDR3 DNA: TGTGCCAGCAAACCGGGACAGGGAATCTTTAGCAATCAGCCCCAGCATTTT
CDR3 protein: CASKPGQGIFSNQPQHF

J gene: TRBJ1-4
clone size: -
D gene: -
V gene: TRBV4-3
CDR3 DNA: TGCGCCAGCAGCCAAGATGGGGTCTTGGGGGGAGAATCAACTAATGAAAAACTGTTTTTT
CDR3 protein: CASSQDGVLGGESTNEKLFF

J gene: TRBJ2-3
clone size: -
D gene: -
V gene: TRBV11-2
CDR3 DNA: TGTGCCAGCAGCTTAGGGGGCAGGGAAAGACAGTATTTT
CDR3 protein: CASSLGGRERQYF

J gene: TRBJ2-5
clone size: once
D gene: TRBD2
V gene: TRBV15
CDR3 DNA: TGTGCCACCAGCAGAGATAACGCTAGCGGTCGGACCCAGTACTTC
CDR3 protein: CATSRDNASGRTQYF

J gene: TRBJ2-7
clone size: -
D gene: -
V gene: TRBV9
CDR3 DNA: TGTGCCAGCAGCGTAGGCCAGTACTACGAGCAGTACTTC
CDR3 protein: CASSVGQYYEQYF

J gene: TRBJ1-4
clone size: once
D gene: -
V gene: TRBV14
CDR3 DNA: TGTGCCAGCAGCCAAGATCCGGCCCCAGGGTTGACTAATGAAAAACTGTTTTTT
CDR3 protein: CASSQDPAPGLTNEKLFF

J gene: TRBJ1-3
clone size: once
D gene: -
V gene: TRBV7-2
CDR3 DNA: TGTGCCAGTAGGGGACTGAGCTCTGGAAACACCATATATTTT
CDR3 protein: CASRGLSSGNTIYF

J gene: TRBJ1-2
clone size: -
D gene: -
V gene: TRBV28
CDR3 DNA: TGTGCCAGCAGTTCATATACAGCTGGCTACACCTTC
CDR3 protein: CASSSYTAGYTF

J gene: TRBJ2-7
clone size: -
D gene: TRBD1
V gene: TRBV16
CDR3 DNA: TGTGCCAGCAGCCCCTCGACAGGGGGCTACGAGCAGTACTTC
CDR3 protein: CASSPSTGGYEQYF

J gene: TRBJ2-5
clone size: -
D gene: -
V gene: TRBV12-5
CDR3 DNA: TGTGCTAGTGGTTTGAACAGGTGGACCCAGTACTTC
CDR3 protein: CASGLNRWTQYF

J gene: TRBJ2-2
clone size: -
D gene: -
V gene: TRBV6-5
CDR3 DNA: TGTGCCAGCAGTAAATGGACACCGAACACCGGGGAGCTGTTTTTT
CDR3 protein: CASSKWTPNTGELFF

J gene: TRBJ1-1
clone size: -
D gene: -
V gene: TRBV7-2
CDR3 DNA: TGTGCCAGCAGAACCGGGACTCGGCAAACTGAAGCTTTCTTT
CDR3 protein: CASRTGTRQTEAFF

J gene: TRBJ2-2
clone size: once
D gene: TRBD1
V gene: TRBV7-9
CDR3 DNA: TGTTCCAGCAGCTTTAGGACAGGGGACACCGGGGAGCTGTTTTTT
CDR3 protein: CSSSFRTGDTGELFF

J gene: TRBJ2-2
clone size: -
D gene: -
V gene: TRBV9
CDR3 DNA: TGTGCCAGCAGCGTACGCACCGGGGAGCTGTTTTTT
CDR3 protein: CASSVRTGELFF

J gene: TRBJ2-7
clone size: -
D gene: -
V gene: TRBV25-1
CDR3 DNA: TGTGCCAGCATCGAGGGTGGGAGCTCCTACGAGCAGTACTTC
CDR3 protein: CASIEGGSSYEQYF

J gene: TRBJ2-7
clone size: -
D gene: -
V gene: TRBV9
CDR3 DNA: TGTGCCAGCAGCGTAGAAGGGGACGAGCAGTACTTC
CDR3 protein: CASSVEGDEQYF

J gene: TRBJ2-5
clone size: -
D gene: -
V gene: TRBV11-2
CDR3 DNA: TGTGCCAGCAGCACAACTAGCCAAGAGACCCAGTACTTC
CDR3 protein: CASSTTSQETQYF

J gene: TRBJ1-4
clone size: -
D gene: TRBD1
V gene: TRBV27
CDR3 DNA: TGTGCCAGCAGGAGACAGGGTTGGGGTGAAAAACTGTTTTTT
CDR3 protein: CASRRQGWGEKLFF

J gene: TRBJ2-7
clone size: -
D gene: -
V gene: TRBV29-1
CDR3 DNA: TGCAGCGTTCTTGGAACTACCAGATCCTACGAGCAGTACTTC
CDR3 protein: CSVLGTTRSYEQYF

J gene: TRBJ1-4
clone size: -
D gene: -
V gene: TRBV7-2
CDR3 DNA: TGTGCCAGCAGCAATATCAGGGGAGAAAAACTGTTTTTT
CDR3 protein: CASSNIRGEKLFF

J gene: TRBJ2-3
clone size: -
D gene: -
V gene: TRBV5-4
CDR3 DNA: TGTGCCAGCCACCGGGACACTCGCACAGATACGCAGTATTTT
CDR3 protein: CASHRDTRTDTQYF

J gene: TRBJ2-1
clone size: -
D gene: TRBD2
V gene: TRBV25-1
CDR3 DNA: TGTGCCAGCAGTGACAGGGAGGGGATTCATGAGCAGTTCTTC
CDR3 protein: CASSDREGIHEQFF

J gene: TRBJ1-3
clone size: few
D gene: -
V gene: TRBV9
CDR3 DNA: TGTGCCAGCAGCCCCACAGGGACGCGAAACACCATATATTTT
CDR3 protein: CASSPTGTRNTIYF

J gene: TRBJ1-2
clone size: -
D gene: -
V gene: TRBV28
CDR3 DNA: TGTGCCAGCAGTTTAAGTGGGCAACCCACCTTC
CDR3 protein: CASSLSGQPTF

J gene: TRBJ2-7
clone size: -
D gene: -
V gene: TRBV20-1
CDR3 DNA: TGCAGTGCTAGAGGGGGGGTCGAGCAGTACTTC
CDR3 protein: CSARGGVEQYF

J gene: TRBJ2-7
clone size: -
D gene: -
V gene: TRBV5-8
CDR3 DNA: TGTGCCAGCAGCCCAGGGAACTACGAGCAGTACTTC
CDR3 protein: CASSPGNYEQYF

J gene: TRBJ2-1
clone size: -
D gene: -
V gene: TRBV28
CDR3 DNA: TGTGCCAGCAGTTTAGAGGCCAATAGGCTCTACAATGAGCAGTTCTTC
CDR3 protein: CASSLEANRLYNEQFF

J gene: TRBJ2-1
clone size: -
D gene: TRBD1
V gene: TRBV27
CDR3 DNA: TGTGCCAGCAGTTCCTGGGACAGAATCAACAATGAGCAGTTCTTC
CDR3 protein: CASSSWDRINNEQFF

J gene: TRBJ2-2
clone size: -
D gene: -
V gene: TRBV19
CDR3 DNA: TGTGCCAGTAGTATTTCATTGCGGGGCACCGGGGAGCTGTTTTTT
CDR3 protein: CASSISLRGTGELFF

J gene: TRBJ2-1
clone size: -
D gene: TRBD2
V gene: TRBV11-2
CDR3 DNA: TGTGCCAGCAGCGTCGGACTAGCGGGCAAATCCTACAATGAGCAGTTCTTC
CDR3 protein: CASSVGLAGKSYNEQFF

J gene: TRBJ1-5
clone size: -
D gene: -
V gene: TRBV5-8
CDR3 DNA: TGTGCCAGCAGCTCGAGAACAGAGCAGCATTTT
CDR3 protein: CASSSRTEQHF

J gene: TRBJ2-6
clone size: -
D gene: TRBD1
V gene: TRBV19
CDR3 DNA: TGTGCCAGTATGGACAGGGTCTCGGGGGCCAACGTCCTGACTTTC
CDR3 protein: CASMDRVSGANVLTF

J gene: TRBJ2-7
clone size: -
D gene: -
V gene: TRBV7-9
CDR3 DNA: TGTGCCAGCAGTCCCCGGGACATTTCCTACGAGCAGTACTTC
CDR3 protein: CASSPRDISYEQYF

J gene: TRBJ2-7
clone size: once
D gene: -
V gene: TRBV5-1
CDR3 DNA: TGCGCCAGCAGCTTGACTTTACAGGACGAGCAGTACTTC
CDR3 protein: CASSLTLQDEQYF

J gene: TRBJ2-3
clone size: -
D gene: -
V gene: TRBV6-6
CDR3 DNA: TGTGCCAGCAGCCGACGGGGGTGGGTGAGCACAGATACGCAGTATTTT
CDR3 protein: CASSRRGWVSTDTQYF